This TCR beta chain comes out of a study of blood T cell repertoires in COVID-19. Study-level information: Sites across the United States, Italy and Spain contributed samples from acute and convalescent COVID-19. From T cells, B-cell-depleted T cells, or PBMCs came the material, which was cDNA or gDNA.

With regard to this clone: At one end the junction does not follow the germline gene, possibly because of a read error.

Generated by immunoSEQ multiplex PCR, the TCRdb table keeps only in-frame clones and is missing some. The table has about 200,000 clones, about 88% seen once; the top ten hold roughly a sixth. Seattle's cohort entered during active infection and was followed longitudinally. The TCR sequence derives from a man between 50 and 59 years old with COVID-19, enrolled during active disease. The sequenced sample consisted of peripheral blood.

The CDR3 spells CASSDSGLPPNF. The CDR3 DNA follows: TGTGCCAGCAGCGATAGCGGCCTCCCCCCCAACTTC. The V gene is TRBV3-1 (or the pseudogene TRBV3-2), the J gene TRBJ2-5, with a tentative D call TRBD2 (6 bases). Germline V gives CDR1 LGHDT, CDR2 YNNKEL (reference sequence). The CDR3 is made up of 12 amino acids.